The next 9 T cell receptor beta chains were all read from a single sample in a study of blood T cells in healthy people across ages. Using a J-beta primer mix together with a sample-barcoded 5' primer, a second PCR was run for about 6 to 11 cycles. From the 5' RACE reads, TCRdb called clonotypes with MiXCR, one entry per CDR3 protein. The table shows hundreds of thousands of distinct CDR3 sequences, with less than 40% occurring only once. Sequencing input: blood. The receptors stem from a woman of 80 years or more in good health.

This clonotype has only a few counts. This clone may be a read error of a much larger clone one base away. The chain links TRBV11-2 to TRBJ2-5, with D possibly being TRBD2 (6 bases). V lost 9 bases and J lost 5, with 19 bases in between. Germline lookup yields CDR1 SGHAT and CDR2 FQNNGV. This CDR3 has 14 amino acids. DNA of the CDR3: TGTGCCAGTGGTATCGGGGAGGTCCGCGAGACCCAGTACTTC. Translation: CASGIGEVRETQYF.

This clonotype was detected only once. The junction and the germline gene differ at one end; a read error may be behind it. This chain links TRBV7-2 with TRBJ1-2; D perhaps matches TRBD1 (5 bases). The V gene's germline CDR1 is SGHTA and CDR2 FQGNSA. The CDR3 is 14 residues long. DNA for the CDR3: TGTGCCGGCAGCTCCGGGGGGGGAGACTATGGCTACACCTTC. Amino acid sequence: CAGSSGGGDYGYTF.

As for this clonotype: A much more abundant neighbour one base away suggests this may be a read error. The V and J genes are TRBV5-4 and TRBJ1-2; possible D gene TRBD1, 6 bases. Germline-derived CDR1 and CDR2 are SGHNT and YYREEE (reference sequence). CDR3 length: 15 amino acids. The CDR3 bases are TGTGTCAGCAGCATGATACAGGGAGCCTCTGATGGCTACACCTTC. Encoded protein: CVSSMIQGASDGYTF.

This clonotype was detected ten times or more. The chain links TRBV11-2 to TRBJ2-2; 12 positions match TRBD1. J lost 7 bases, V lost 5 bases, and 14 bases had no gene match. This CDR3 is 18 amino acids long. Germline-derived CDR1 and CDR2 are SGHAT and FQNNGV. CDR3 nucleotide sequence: TGTGCCAGCAGCCCCGAGCTTGGGACAGGGGGCAGAAACGGGGAGCTGTTTTTT. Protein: CASSPELGTGGRNGELFF.

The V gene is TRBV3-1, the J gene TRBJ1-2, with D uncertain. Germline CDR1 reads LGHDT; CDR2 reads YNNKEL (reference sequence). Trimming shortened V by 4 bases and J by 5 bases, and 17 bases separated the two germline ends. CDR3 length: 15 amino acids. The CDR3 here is CASSPDGVGAYGYTF. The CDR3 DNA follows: TGTGCCAGCAGCCCCGACGGGGTGGGAGCTTATGGCTACACCTTC.

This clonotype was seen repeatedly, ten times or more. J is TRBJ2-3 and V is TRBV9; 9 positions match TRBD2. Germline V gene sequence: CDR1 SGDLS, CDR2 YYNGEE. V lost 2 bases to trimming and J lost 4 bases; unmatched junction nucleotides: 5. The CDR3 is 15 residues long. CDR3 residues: CASSVLGLAPDTQYF. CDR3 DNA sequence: TGTGCCAGCAGCGTCCTGGGACTAGCCCCAGATACGCAGTATTTT.

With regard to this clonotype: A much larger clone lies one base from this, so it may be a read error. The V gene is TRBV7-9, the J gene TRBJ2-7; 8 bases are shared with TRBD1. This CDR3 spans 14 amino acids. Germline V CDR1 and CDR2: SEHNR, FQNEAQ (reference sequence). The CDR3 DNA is TGTGCCAGCAGCATTGACAGGGGAATGGGAGAGCGGTACTTC. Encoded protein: CASSIDRGMGERYF.

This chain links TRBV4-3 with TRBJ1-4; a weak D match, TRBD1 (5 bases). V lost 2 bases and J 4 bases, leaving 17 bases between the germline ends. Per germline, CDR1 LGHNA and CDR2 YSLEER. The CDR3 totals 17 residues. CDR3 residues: CASSQIRTGRHNEKLFF. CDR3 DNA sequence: TGCGCCAGCAGCCAAATTCGCACGGGACGGCATAATGAAAAACTGTTTTTT.

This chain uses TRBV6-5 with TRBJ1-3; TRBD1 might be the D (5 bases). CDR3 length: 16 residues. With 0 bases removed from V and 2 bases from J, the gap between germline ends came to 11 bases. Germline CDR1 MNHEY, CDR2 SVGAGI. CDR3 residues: CASSYSGGGTGNTIYF. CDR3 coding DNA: TGTGCCAGCAGTTACTCGGGGGGTGGTACTGGAAACACCATATATTTT.